This T cell receptor beta chain was obtained from a study of blood T cell repertoires in COVID-19. The wider study: Acute and convalescent COVID-19 samples came from the United States, Italy and Spain. In each case, the material was cDNA or gDNA derived from T cells, B-cell-depleted T cells, or PBMCs.

In the original processing: Researchers report that nucleated cell counts were estimated from reference gene primer amplification. Using immunoSEQ multiplex PCR, the repertoire was profiled, and TCRdb retains in-frame clones only, with some absent. That table gives V, J and clone size, and the DNA gave D and trimming. The table lists 260,000 or so clones, around 90% of them singletons, with 9.4% in the top ten. The TCR comes from a young man with active or convalescent COVID-19. The sequenced material came from peripheral blood.

This CDR3 is CASSPWAGRDTQYF. The CDR3 nucleotides are TGTGCCAGCTCACCGTGGGCAGGTCGGGATACGCAGTATTTT. The rearrangement uses TRBV18 and TRBJ2-3, with unresolved D. The CDR3 sequence is 14 residues long. CDR1 and CDR2 from the germline V gene are KGHSH and LQKENI. V lost 3 bases and J 6 bases, leaving 13 bases between the germline ends.